One and the same sample provided the 15 T cell receptor beta chains below, sequenced in a study of cytomegalovirus exposure and HLA in healthy donors. Use of 60 Vbeta and 13 Jbeta primers characterized the PCR. The table came from immunoSEQ multiplex PCR; TCRdb's copy has only in-frame clones and leaves some out. The sample includes 200,000 to 250,000 clones, about three quarters of them seen just once. Sample: PBMCs. The receptors come from a boy aged 5-17 years in good health and CMV-seronegative.

V and J are TRBV23-1 and TRBJ2-1; 8 bases match TRBD2. TRBV23-1 is given ORF status, its function remaining uncertain. The CDR3 totals 16 residues. The J segment lost 8 bases and the V segment lost 6 bases, leaving 15 bases of the junction unmatched. CDR3 in DNA: TGCGCCAGCAGAAATGCCACAGCGGGAGCTCTTTATGAGCAGTTCTTC. Translation: CASRNATAGALYEQFF.

The rearrangement uses TRBV7-2 and TRBJ1-2, with TRBD1 matching over 7 bases. Germline lookup yields CDR1 SGHTA and CDR2 FQGNSA. The CDR3 consists of 15 residues. V dropped 5 bases and J dropped 5; count of bases not matched to a gene: 11. CDR3 in amino acids: CASSPGTVSDYGYTF. DNA for the CDR3: TGTGCCAGCAGCCCAGGGACAGTCTCCGATTATGGCTACACCTTC.

The chain combines TRBV6-6 with TRBJ1-2, with D possibly matching TRBD1 (6 bases). V was cut by 0 bases and J by 7 bases, with 15 bases left in between. The CDR3 extends over 15 amino acids. Germline V gene sequence: CDR1 MNHNY, CDR2 SVGAGI (reference sequence). The CDR3 spells CASSYSKHREFGYTF. CDR3 nucleotides: TGTGCCAGCAGTTACTCGAAGCACAGGGAATTTGGCTACACCTTC.

J is TRBJ2-7 and V is TRBV5-4; TRBD2 is a possible D gene (5 bases). Germline loops: CDR1 SGHNT, CDR2 YYREEE (reference sequence). This CDR3 contains 14 residues. V dropped 3 bases and J dropped 4 bases, with 14 bases sitting between them. The CDR3 region has the DNA TGTGCCAGCAGCTCCCGGACTGTAGGTTACGAGCAGTACTTC. It translates to CASSSRTVGYEQYF.

The V gene is TRBV30, the J gene TRBJ1-5, with unresolved D. CDR3 size: 13 residues. CDR1 GTSNPN and CDR2 SVGIG come from the germline V gene (reference sequence). V shed 2 bases and J shed 4 bases, with 9 bases lying between them. CDR3 sequence reads: CAWSLQTNQPQHF. Here the CDR3 DNA reads TGTGCCTGGAGTCTACAGACAAATCAGCCCCAGCATTTT.

The gene calls are TRBV10-3 and TRBJ2-4; D perhaps matches TRBD1 (6 bases). Per the germline V gene, CDR1 is ENHRY and CDR2 is SYGVKD. The V gene lost 2 bases and the J gene lost 2 bases, with 19 bases spanning the gap. CDR3 length: 18 amino acids. The CDR3 reads CAISETDARGASKNIQYF. DNA for the CDR3: TGTGCCATCAGTGAGACTGACGCCAGGGGAGCGTCCAAAAACATTCAGTACTTC.

The chain combines TRBV29-1 with TRBJ1-4; D not certain. The germline V gene encodes CDR1 SQVTM and CDR2 ANQGSEA. CDR3 length: 12 amino acids. V lost 4 bases to trimming and J lost 2 bases, with 5 bases between them. The CDR3 DNA follows: TGCAGCGTTGGGACTACTAATGAAAAACTGTTTTTT. This sequence encodes CSVGTTNEKLFF.

The chain joins TRBV7-2 to TRBJ1-2; TRBD1 matches at 8 bases. CDR3 length: 15 residues. Germline-derived CDR1 and CDR2 are SGHTA and FQGNSA. With 5 bases clipped from V and 4 bases from J, the junction kept 9 bases outside the gene matches. The DNA of the CDR3 is TGTGCCAGCAGCCCCACAGGGGGACTGGGCTATGGCTACACCTTC. This codes for CASSPTGGLGYGYTF.

The rearrangement links TRBV7-6 to TRBJ2-3; TRBD2 matches at 7 bases. This CDR3 has 12 amino acids. The V gene's germline CDR1 is SGHVS and CDR2 FNYEAQ. Trimming at V came to 4 bases and at J to 5 bases, leaving 0 bases not matched to a gene. In DNA form, the CDR3 reads TGTGCCAGCAGCTCGGGGGGAGATACGCAGTATTTT. Translated: CASSSGGDTQYF.

This chain joins TRBV9 and TRBJ1-3; D ambiguous. There are 15 residues in the CDR3. V dropped 0 bases and J dropped 0 bases, with 7 bases sitting between them. Germline V gene sequence: CDR1 SGDLS, CDR2 YYNGEE. The CDR3 DNA reads as TGTGCCAGCAGCGTAGGTCCGAGCTCTGGAAACACCATATATTTT. Encoded protein: CASSVGPSSGNTIYF.

The chain uses TRBV27 and TRBJ1-1, with TRBD1 as a possible D gene (6 bases). The CDR3 length is 13 residues. CDR1 MNHEY and CDR2 SMNVEV come from the germline V gene (reference sequence). With 6 bases removed from V and 4 bases from J, the gap between germline ends came to 12 bases. CDR3 loop: CASRGQMSTEAFF. CDR3 coding DNA: TGTGCCAGCAGAGGACAGATGAGCACTGAAGCTTTCTTT.

The V call is TRBV19, the J call TRBJ1-2; D gene uncertain. The V and J ends lost 7 bases and 2 bases respectively, with 14 bases between them. CDR3 size: 14 residues. Germline CDR1 reads LNHDA; CDR2 reads SQIVND (reference sequence). The CDR3 reads CASKLLDSNYGYTF. The CDR3 DNA is TGTGCCAGTAAGTTGCTGGACTCCAACTATGGCTACACCTTC.

The rearrangement links TRBV5-1 to TRBJ2-6; D is uncertain. The CDR3 has 14 residues. The germline V and J ends were trimmed by 3 bases and 8 bases, with 12 bases remaining between them. Looked up from germline, CDR1 is SGHRS and CDR2 is YFSETQ. Here the CDR3 reads CASSSTGGSNVLTF. The CDR3 nucleotides read TGCGCCAGCAGCTCTACCGGCGGTTCCAACGTCCTGACTTTC.

This CDR3 is CAWSALPAGVSEQYF. The CDR3 DNA is TGTGCCTGGAGTGCCCTCCCGGCGGGGGTGTCCGAGCAGTACTTC. The chain employs TRBV30 and TRBJ2-7; 7 bases align to TRBD2. The CDR3 loop spans 15 amino acids. V was pared by 1 base and J by 6 bases, with 12 bases of the junction left unmatched. Germline V gene sequence: CDR1 GTSNPN, CDR2 SVGIG (reference sequence).

The V and J genes are TRBV7-9 and TRBJ1-1; 8 nucleotides match TRBD1. CDR3 size: 14 residues. Germline CDR1 SEHNR, CDR2 FQNEAQ (reference sequence). J was trimmed by 1 base and V by 7 bases; bases with no gene match: 5. The DNA for the CDR3 is TGTGCCAGCATCGTGGGGACAGGGAACACTGAAGCTTTCTTT. This codes for CASIVGTGNTEAFF.